This is a list of T cell receptor beta chains from one sample in a study of blood T cell repertoires in COVID-19. TCRdb's copy holds only in-frame clones and misses some; the assay was immunoSEQ multiplex PCR. This sample has around 230,000 clones, with over 75% found just once. The sample comprised peripheral blood. The receptors come from a man aged 50-60 years with COVID-19, enrolled during active disease. Each CDR3 is given without its conserved first and last residue.

>TRBJ1-1|TRBV19
ASSYDRGDTEAF
>TRBJ2-7|TRBV29-1
SVGRSGGYEQY
>TRBJ2-3|TRBV10-3
AITSNPAGVGDTQY
>TRBJ1-2|TRBV4-2
ASSQMGGTSYGYT
>TRBJ1-5|TRBV6-6
ASSPGKDRVDQPQH
>TRBJ1-2|TRBV27
ASSSTGLVYGYT
>TRBJ1-2|TRBV28
ASQGQNYGYT
>TRBJ1-5|TRBV2
ASSYRDPPSIGGNQPQH
>TRBJ1-1|TRBV21-1
ASKEEAQEGTEAF
>TRBJ2-7|TRBV4-1
ASSQSGPVTGQSYEQY
>TRBJ2-7|TRBV6-5
ASSRGQGAYEQY
>TRBJ2-3|TRBV11-3
ASSPGLAGEGGDTQY
>TRBJ1-6|TRBV5-6
ASSLGGASSYNSPLH
>TRBJ1-2|TRBV4-2
ASSQDPTGSNYGYT
>TRBJ2-1|TRBV7-6
ASSSSNEQF
>TRBJ1-1|TRBV5-4
ASSLVETEAF
>TRBJ2-5|TRBV25-1
ASSESGQAETQY
>TRBJ1-6|TRBV30
ACQPGNHNSPLH
>TRBJ1-1|TRBV6-5
ASSLEALSLNTEAF
>TRBJ2-7|TRBV6-5
ASSSETGGNEQY
>TRBJ2-4|TRBV4-2
ASSQDWAGGAKNIQY
>TRBJ2-5|TRBV5-6
ASTLGLAGQETQY
>TRBJ2-2|TRBV10-3
AIRSGPGADSNTGELF
>TRBJ1-1|TRBV6-5
ASSFPGHMAF